This T cell receptor (beta chain) was identified in a study of spatial heterogeneity in lung cancer. Study-wide results and caveats: Whereas they appeared in blood less at follow-up, ubiquitous expanded tumor TCRs appeared there more at resection.

Time point defined: sample taken at primary tumor resection. Tumor, nontumor lung or frozen PBMC supplied whole RNA, sequenced without sorting. The cohort: under 80 early-stage, untreated non-small cell lung cancer patients. Germline V gene sequence: CDR1 SNHLY, CDR2 FYNNEI. The ends were cut back, 7 bases at V and 0 bases at J, with 6 bases in the middle. This CDR3 has 12 residues. About this clonotype itself: Its specificity is unknown.

A distinct unique molecular identifier was carried by each TCR cDNA molecule. In TCRdb, the 5' RACE reads were re-called with MiXCR into one record per CDR3 protein. The sample lists about 17,000 distinct CDR3 sequences; 15% to 20% were seen once. The chain recombines TRBV2 with TRBJ2-5; D is uncertain. This receptor was identified in a male donor with early-stage non-small cell lung cancer. The sample consisted of PBMCs, taken at surgery. The CDR3 reads CASKTDQETQYF. The DNA of the CDR3 is TGTGCCAGCAAGACGGACCAAGAGACCCAGTACTTC.